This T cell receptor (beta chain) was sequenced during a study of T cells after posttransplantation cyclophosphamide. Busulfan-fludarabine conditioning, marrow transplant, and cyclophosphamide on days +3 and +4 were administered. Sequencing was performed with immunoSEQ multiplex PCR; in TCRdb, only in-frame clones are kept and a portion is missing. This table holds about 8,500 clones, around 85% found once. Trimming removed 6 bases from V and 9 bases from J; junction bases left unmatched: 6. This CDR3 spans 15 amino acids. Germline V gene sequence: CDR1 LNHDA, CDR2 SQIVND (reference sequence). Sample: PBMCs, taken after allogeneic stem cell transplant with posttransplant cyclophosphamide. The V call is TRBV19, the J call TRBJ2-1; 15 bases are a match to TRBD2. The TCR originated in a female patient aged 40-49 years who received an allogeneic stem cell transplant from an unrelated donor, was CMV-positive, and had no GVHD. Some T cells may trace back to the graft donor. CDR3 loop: CASRGTSGGSGEQFF. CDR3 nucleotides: TGTGCCAGTAGGGGGACTAGCGGGGGGTCAGGTGAGCAGTTCTTC. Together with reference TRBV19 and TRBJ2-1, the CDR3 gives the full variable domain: DGGITQSPKYLFRKEGQNVTLSCEQNLNHDAMYWYRQDPGQGLRLIYYSQIVNDFQKGDIAEGYSVSREKKESFPLTVTSAQKNPTAFYLCASRGTSGGSGEQFFGPGTRLTVL.